These T cell receptor beta chains were read from a single sample in a study of beta chain features in type 1 diabetes. Assay used: immunoSEQ multiplex PCR; TCRdb lists only in-frame clones, some missing. The sample includes roughly 340,000 clones, approximately 12% seen only once; the top ten take 0.0095% to 0.012%. Sequences were obtained from naive CD4+ T cells from blood. All receptors come from a woman aged 18-29 years with type 1 diabetes. Each CDR3 is given with its conserved first and last residue. The D gene is left open where the match is weak. Clone sizes are given selectively: once, few, many, or a class where the clone is expanded.

v_gene: TRBV6-5
d_gene: TRBD1
j_gene: TRBJ1-1
abundance: .
CDR3nt: TGTGCCAGCACCCTGAACAAGGGGGCATCGGGTGAAGCTTTCTTT
CDR3aa: CASTLNKGASGEAFF

v_gene: TRBV11-2
d_gene: .
j_gene: TRBJ2-2
abundance: few
CDR3nt: TGTGCCAGCAGCTTTGTAGCCCCTCGGATCGGGGACACCGGGGAGCTGTTTTTT
CDR3aa: CASSFVAPRIGDTGELFF

v_gene: TRBV7-9
d_gene: .
j_gene: TRBJ1-2
abundance: few
CDR3nt: TGTGCCAGCAGCAGGGGATCCCTTAACTATGGCTACACCTTC
CDR3aa: CASSRGSLNYGYTF

v_gene: TRBV29-1
d_gene: TRBD2
j_gene: TRBJ2-3
abundance: .
CDR3nt: TGCAGCGGGACGCCGTTGTCGGGACTAGCGAGAGCCCCAGATACGCAGTATTTT
CDR3aa: CSGTPLSGLARAPDTQYF

v_gene: TRBV15
d_gene: TRBD1
j_gene: TRBJ2-7
abundance: .
CDR3nt: TGTGCCACCAGCAGAGGTAGGGACAGCTACGAGCAGTACTTC
CDR3aa: CATSRGRDSYEQYF

v_gene: TRBV6-5
d_gene: .
j_gene: TRBJ2-2
abundance: .
CDR3nt: TGTGCCAGCAGTTACAACAGCCCGAACACCGGGGAGCTGTTTTTT
CDR3aa: CASSYNSPNTGELFF

v_gene: TRBV7-2
d_gene: TRBD2
j_gene: TRBJ2-7
abundance: .
CDR3nt: TGTGCCAGCAGCTTGGGACTAGCGGCCTACGAGCAGTACTTC
CDR3aa: CASSLGLAAYEQYF

v_gene: TRBV14
d_gene: .
j_gene: TRBJ1-1
abundance: few
CDR3nt: TGTGCCAGCAGCCAAGCTGTGAACACTGAAGCTTTCTTT
CDR3aa: CASSQAVNTEAFF

v_gene: TRBV6-5
d_gene: TRBD1
j_gene: TRBJ1-2
abundance: .
CDR3nt: TGTGCCAGCAGGTGGACAGGGGATGGCTACACCTTC
CDR3aa: CASRWTGDGYTF

v_gene: TRBV5-1
d_gene: .
j_gene: TRBJ2-4
abundance: few
CDR3nt: TGCGCCAGCAGCTTGGGACAGGACATGAACATTCAGTACTTC
CDR3aa: CASSLGQDMNIQYF

v_gene: TRBV14
d_gene: .
j_gene: TRBJ2-1
abundance: .
CDR3nt: TGTGCCAGCAGCCAAGCCCGGGTAAGAGCGCAGCAGTTCTTC
CDR3aa: CASSQARVRAQQFF

v_gene: TRBV28
d_gene: TRBD2
j_gene: TRBJ2-1
abundance: .
CDR3nt: TGTGCCAGCAGTTGGCTAGCGGGTATCCAAGACAATGAGCAGTTCTTC
CDR3aa: CASSWLAGIQDNEQFF

v_gene: TRBV28
d_gene: TRBD2
j_gene: TRBJ2-7
abundance: .
CDR3nt: TGTGCCAGCAGGGGACTAGCGGGAGGAGGTTTCTTC
CDR3aa: CASRGLAGGGFF

v_gene: TRBV6-1
d_gene: .
j_gene: TRBJ1-6
abundance: few
CDR3nt: TGTGCCAGCAGTGAAGTTGAGGAGTCACGCTCACCCCTCCACTTT
CDR3aa: CASSEVEESRSPLHF

v_gene: TRBV5-1
d_gene: .
j_gene: TRBJ2-7
abundance: .
CDR3nt: TGCGCCAGCAGCTTGGTTAGCTCCTACGAGCAGTACTTC
CDR3aa: CASSLVSSYEQYF

v_gene: TRBV7-6
d_gene: TRBD2
j_gene: TRBJ2-5
abundance: .
CDR3nt: TGTGCCAGCAGAAAACCGGGACTAAAAGAGACCCAGTACTTC
CDR3aa: CASRKPGLKETQYF

v_gene: TRBV25-1
d_gene: .
j_gene: TRBJ1-1
abundance: few
CDR3nt: TGTGCCAGCAGTGTAACAGGGAACACTGAAGCTTTCTTT
CDR3aa: CASSVTGNTEAFF

v_gene: TRBV5-1
d_gene: .
j_gene: TRBJ2-3
abundance: .
CDR3nt: TGCGCCAGCAGCTTTCGGGAGAACACAGATACGCAGTATTTT
CDR3aa: CASSFRENTDTQYF

v_gene: TRBV11-2
d_gene: .
j_gene: TRBJ1-2
abundance: few
CDR3nt: TGTGCCAGCAGCTTAGAAGGACAATATGGCTACACCTTC
CDR3aa: CASSLEGQYGYTF

v_gene: TRBV28
d_gene: .
j_gene: TRBJ1-5
abundance: .
CDR3nt: TGTGCCAGCAGTTTGGGGGGGAGCAATCAGCCCCAGCATTTT
CDR3aa: CASSLGGSNQPQHF

v_gene: TRBV9
d_gene: .
j_gene: TRBJ2-1
abundance: .
CDR3nt: TGTGCCAGCAGCGTAGAGGGGGACTCCTACAATGAGCAGTTCTTC
CDR3aa: CASSVEGDSYNEQFF

v_gene: TRBV7-2
d_gene: TRBD1
j_gene: TRBJ2-3
abundance: .
CDR3nt: TGTGCCAGCAGGGCACAGGGGCACCCCGATACGCAGTATTTT
CDR3aa: CASRAQGHPDTQYF

v_gene: TRBV6-6
d_gene: .
j_gene: TRBJ2-2
abundance: .
CDR3nt: TGTGCCAGCAGCTATAGTGCCACCGGGGAGCTGTTTTTT
CDR3aa: CASSYSATGELFF

v_gene: TRBV4-2
d_gene: TRBD2
j_gene: TRBJ2-1
abundance: .
CDR3nt: TGTGCCAGCAGCCCAATGACTAGCATCACTGAGCAGTTCTTC
CDR3aa: CASSPMTSITEQFF